This entry lists 17 T cell receptor beta chains sequenced from one sample in a study of cytomegalovirus exposure and HLA in healthy donors. The PCR used 60 Vbeta and 13 Jbeta primers. Sequenced by immunoSEQ multiplex PCR; TCRdb stores in-frame clones only, minus some. The sample contains 150,000 to 200,000 clones, around 76% of which appear only once. Sequenced material: PBMCs. The receptors stem from a female donor in good health and CMV-seronegative.

Only a few counts were recorded for this clone. The V call is TRBV13, the J call TRBJ2-1; 7 positions match TRBD1. The CDR3 consists of 16 residues. The germline V gene encodes CDR1 PRHDT and CDR2 FYEKMQ (reference sequence). The V gene end was trimmed by 1 base and the J gene end by 2 bases; junction bases not matched to a gene: 5. The CDR3 region has the DNA TGTGCCAGCAGCTTAGATACAGGGGCGGCCTACAATGAGCAGTTCTTC. It encodes CASSLDTGAAYNEQFF.

The V call is TRBV6-1, the J call TRBJ2-4; 7 bases agree with TRBD2. This CDR3 spans 14 amino acids. The J segment lost 1 base and the V segment lost 10 bases, leaving 7 bases of the junction unmatched. Germline assignment: CDR1 MNHNS and CDR2 SASEGT. CDR3 residues: CATNLGGAKNIQYF. CDR3 DNA: TGTGCCACCAACCTCGGGGGGGCCAAAAACATTCAGTACTTC.

The CDR3 sequence is CASRALEGSGELFF. CDR3 nucleotides: TGCGCCAGCAGGGCCCTAGAGGGATCCGGGGAGCTGTTTTTT. The chain recombines TRBV5-1 with TRBJ2-2; D is perhaps TRBD2 (5 bases). Germline-derived CDR1 and CDR2 are SGHRS and YFSETQ. V dropped 5 bases and J dropped 6 bases, with 14 bases sitting between them. CDR3 size: 14 residues.

The chain couples TRBV7-8 to TRBJ2-3, with 10 bases aligning to TRBD2. V shed 5 bases and J 0 bases; nucleotides not matched to a gene: 11. CDR1 and CDR2 (germline): SGHVS, FQNEAQ. This CDR3 comprises 18 residues. CDR3: CASSPGVAGGLSTDTQYF. The CDR3 DNA reads TGTGCCAGCAGCCCTGGAGTAGCGGGAGGCCTTAGCACAGATACGCAGTATTTT.

The chain joins TRBV28 to TRBJ1-6; possibly TRBD1 for D (6 bases). Trimming removed 5 bases from V and 9 bases from J, with 14 bases in between. Germline V CDR1 and CDR2: MDHEN, SYDVKM. This CDR3 has 14 amino acids. CDR3 nucleotides: TGTGCCAGCAGTAATACAGGGATAAGTTCACCCCTCCACTTT. Translated: CASSNTGISSPLHF.

This sequence joins TRBV25-1 and TRBJ1-2; 7 nucleotides agree with TRBD1. V lost 10 bases, J lost 4 bases, and 12 bases stayed unmatched. The germline gives CDR1 MGHDK, CDR2 SYGVNS. The CDR3 has 14 amino acids. The CDR3 nucleotides read TGTGCCACCGCCCCGACAGGGCCACGCTATGGCTACACCTTC. Translating gives CATAPTGPRYGYTF.

V gene TRBV11-2 combines with J gene TRBJ1-3, with TRBD1 as a possible D gene (5 bases). Trimming stripped 5 bases from V and 0 bases from J, with 11 bases between. Germline V gene sequence: CDR1 SGHAT, CDR2 FQNNGV. This CDR3 has 15 amino acids. This CDR3 reads CASSIQVTSGNTIYF. For the CDR3, the DNA is TGTGCCAGCAGCATACAGGTCACCTCTGGAAACACCATATATTTT.

The chain joins TRBV29-1 to TRBJ2-5; D is unresolved. CDR1 is SQVTM and CDR2 is ANQGSEA in the germline V gene. V shed 5 bases and J shed 1 base, with 14 bases lying between them. There are 14 residues in the CDR3. This CDR3 is CSVSAPGVQETQYF. CDR3 nucleotide sequence: TGCAGCGTTAGTGCCCCAGGCGTCCAAGAGACCCAGTACTTC.

The chain recombines TRBV5-6 with TRBJ2-5; 11 bases fit TRBD2. Germline V gene lookup returns CDR1 SGHDT and CDR2 YYEEEE. The CDR3 has 16 amino acids. The V and J ends lost 4 bases and 5 bases, in that order; junction bases with no gene match: 10. CDR3 protein: CASSRTLAGGDETQYF. The CDR3 nucleotides read TGTGCCAGCAGCCGTACATTAGCGGGGGGGGATGAGACCCAGTACTTC.

This clone occurred a few times. The chain combines TRBV30 with TRBJ2-5; 8 bases line up with TRBD2. The ends lost 5 bases at V and 6 bases at J; junction bases unmatched: 14. This CDR3 has 15 residues. Germline loops: CDR1 GTSNPN, CDR2 SVGIG (reference sequence). CDR3 sequence reads: CAWSRGGSGGKTQYF. The CDR3, as DNA: TGTGCCTGGTCACGGGGGGGCTCGGGGGGAAAGACCCAGTACTTC.

This chain uses TRBV27 with TRBJ1-1; 7 nucleotides agree with TRBD1. CDR1 and CDR2 (germline): MNHEY, SMNVEV (reference sequence). The CDR3 sequence is 14 residues long. V dropped 6 bases and J dropped 5; count of bases not matched to a gene: 9. CDR3 sequence reads: CASSLTGRQTEAFF. Written as DNA, the CDR3 is TGTGCCAGCAGCCTGACAGGGAGGCAAACTGAAGCTTTCTTT.

This clone occurred a few times. The chain is built from TRBV2 and TRBJ1-2, with 7 nucleotides matching TRBD1. The CDR3 is made up of 12 amino acids. Trimming at V came to 5 bases and at J to 6 bases, leaving 3 bases not matched to a gene. CDR1 SNHLY and CDR2 FYNNEI come from the germline V gene. Here the CDR3 reads CASSITGDGYTF. The DNA of the CDR3 is TGTGCCAGCAGTATAACAGGGGATGGCTACACCTTC.

This clone has just a few counts. The chain has TRBV7-2 and TRBJ2-1; 15 bases map to TRBD2. The ends lost 6 bases at V and 4 bases at J; junction bases unmatched: 4. The germline gives CDR1 SGHTA, CDR2 FQGNSA. The CDR3 has 16 residues. This chain's CDR3 is CASRSGTSGRYNEQFF. CDR3 coding DNA: TGTGCCAGCAGGTCCGGGACTAGCGGGAGGTACAATGAGCAGTTCTTC.

The chain employs TRBV7-3 and TRBJ2-3, with TRBD2 as a possible D gene (5 bases). V lost 3 bases to trimming and J lost 6 bases, with 10 bases between them. The CDR3 loop spans 13 amino acids. Germline values: CDR1 SGHTA, CDR2 FQGTGA. For the CDR3, the DNA is TGTGCCAGCAGCTTTTCGAGGGCCGATACGCAGTATTTT. Its protein product is CASSFSRADTQYF.

This clone was counted a single time. CDR3 coding DNA: TGCGCCAGCAGCCGTAGCGAGCAAGAGACCCAGTACTTC. Translation: CASSRSEQETQYF. This chain connects TRBV5-1 to TRBJ2-5, with D possibly matching TRBD2 (5 bases). Per germline, CDR1 SGHRS and CDR2 YFSETQ. V gave up 4 bases and J gave up 2 bases, with 9 bases separating them. The CDR3 totals 13 residues.

This clone was seen a single time. This chain uses TRBV4-2 with TRBJ2-2; perhaps TRBD2 as D (5 bases). The CDR3 runs 15 residues. Germline CDR1 reads LGHNA; CDR2 reads YNFKEQ. V lost 6 bases, J lost 7 bases, and 18 bases lay in between. In nucleotides, the CDR3 is TGTGCCAGCAGACTAGACCCTACTGCCGACGGGGAGCTGTTTTTT. Protein product: CASRLDPTADGELFF.

Points on this clone: This sample also contains other DNA sequences that code for the same CDR3. The V and J genes are TRBV30 and TRBJ1-2; no clear D gene. The V gene lost 0 bases and the J gene lost 4 bases, with 6 bases spanning the gap. This CDR3 spans 12 amino acids. Germline-derived CDR1 and CDR2 are GTSNPN and SVGIG (reference sequence). This CDR3 reads CAWSVRVYGYTF. The CDR3 nucleotides are TGTGCCTGGAGTGTACGAGTCTATGGCTACACCTTC.